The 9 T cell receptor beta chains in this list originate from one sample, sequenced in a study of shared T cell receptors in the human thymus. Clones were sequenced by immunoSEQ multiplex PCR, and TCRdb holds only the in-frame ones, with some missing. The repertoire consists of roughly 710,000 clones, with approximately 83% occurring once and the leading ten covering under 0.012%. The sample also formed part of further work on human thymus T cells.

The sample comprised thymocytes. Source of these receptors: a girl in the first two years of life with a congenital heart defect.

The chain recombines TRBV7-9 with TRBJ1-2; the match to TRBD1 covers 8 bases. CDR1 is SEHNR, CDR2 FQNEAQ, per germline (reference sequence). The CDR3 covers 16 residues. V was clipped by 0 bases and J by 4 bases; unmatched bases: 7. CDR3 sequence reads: CASSLADWTGRYGYTF. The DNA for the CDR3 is TGTGCCAGCAGCTTAGCCGATTGGACAGGGCGCTATGGCTACACCTTC.

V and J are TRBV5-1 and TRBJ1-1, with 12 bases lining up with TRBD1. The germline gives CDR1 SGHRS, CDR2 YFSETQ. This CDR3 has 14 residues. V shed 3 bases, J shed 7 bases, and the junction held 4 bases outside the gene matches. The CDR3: CASSSGQGADEAFF. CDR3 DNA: TGCGCCAGCAGCTCGGGACAGGGGGCAGATGAAGCTTTCTTT.

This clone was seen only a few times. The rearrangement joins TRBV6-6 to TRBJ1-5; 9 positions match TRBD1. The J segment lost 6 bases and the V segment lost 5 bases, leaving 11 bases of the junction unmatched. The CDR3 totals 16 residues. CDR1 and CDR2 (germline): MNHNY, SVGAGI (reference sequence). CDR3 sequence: CASSPDRDRVCQPQHF. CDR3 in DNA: TGTGCCAGCAGTCCCGACCGGGACAGGGTGTGTCAGCCCCAGCATTTT.

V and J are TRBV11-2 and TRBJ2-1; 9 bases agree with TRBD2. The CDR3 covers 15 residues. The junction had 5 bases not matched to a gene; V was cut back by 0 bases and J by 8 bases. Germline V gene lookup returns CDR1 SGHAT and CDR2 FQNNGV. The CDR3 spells CASSLEVAGVDEQFF. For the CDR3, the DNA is TGTGCCAGCAGCTTAGAGGTAGCGGGGGTAGATGAGCAGTTCTTC.

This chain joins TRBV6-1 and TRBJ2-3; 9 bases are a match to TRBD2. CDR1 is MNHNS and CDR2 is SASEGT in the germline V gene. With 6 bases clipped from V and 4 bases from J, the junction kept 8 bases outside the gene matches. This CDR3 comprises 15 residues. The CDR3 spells CASRLAGLSPDTQYF. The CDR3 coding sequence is TGTGCCAGCAGGCTAGCGGGGCTTAGCCCAGATACGCAGTATTTT.

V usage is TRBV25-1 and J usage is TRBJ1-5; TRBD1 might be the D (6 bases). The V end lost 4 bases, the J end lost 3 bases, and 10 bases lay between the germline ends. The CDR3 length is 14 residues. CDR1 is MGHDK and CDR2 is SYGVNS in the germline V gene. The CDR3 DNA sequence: TGTGCCAGCAGTGGGACAGAATTCAATCAGCCCCAGCATTTT. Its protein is CASSGTEFNQPQHF.

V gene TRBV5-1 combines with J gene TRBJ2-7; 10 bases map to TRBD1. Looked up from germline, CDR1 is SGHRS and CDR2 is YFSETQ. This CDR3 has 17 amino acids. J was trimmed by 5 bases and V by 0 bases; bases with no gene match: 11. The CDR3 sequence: CASSLGATRDRGHEQYF. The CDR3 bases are TGCGCCAGCAGCTTGGGGGCAACCCGGGACAGGGGACACGAGCAGTACTTC.

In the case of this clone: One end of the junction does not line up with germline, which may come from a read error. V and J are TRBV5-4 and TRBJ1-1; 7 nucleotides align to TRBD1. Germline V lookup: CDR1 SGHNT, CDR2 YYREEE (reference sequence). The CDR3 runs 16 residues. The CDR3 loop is CASSQTIDRVGTEAFF. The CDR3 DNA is TGCGCCAGCAGCCAAACCATAGACAGGGTGGGGACTGAAGCTTTCTTT.

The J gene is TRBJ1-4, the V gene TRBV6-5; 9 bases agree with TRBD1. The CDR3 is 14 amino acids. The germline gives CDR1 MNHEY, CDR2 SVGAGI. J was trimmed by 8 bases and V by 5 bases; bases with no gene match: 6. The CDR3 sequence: CASSEGTGWEKLFF. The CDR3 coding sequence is TGTGCCAGCAGTGAGGGGACAGGGTGGGAAAAACTGTTTTTT.